This entry concerns a single TCR beta chain. Its antigen is not known. This record belongs to a study of cytomegalovirus exposure and HLA in healthy donors. Study findings and constraints: Later on, an analysis showed TCR association rates differing by HLA locus, with DRB1 the most and HLA-C the fewest. Reportedly, diagnosis of cytomegalovirus status by the classifier showed high specificity and sensitivity. Researchers reported in a later analysis that a missense DCLRE1C variant was tied to TCR beta V- and J-gene trimming. Available immune exposure information was restricted to CMV serostatus only.

Germline V gene sequence: CDR1 SGHNT, CDR2 YYREEE (reference sequence). The CDR3 totals 13 residues. Trimming stripped 0 bases from V and 7 bases from J, with 11 bases between. In the PCR, 60 Vbeta and 13 Jbeta primers were used. Data came from immunoSEQ multiplex PCR; TCRdb stores just in-frame clones and leaves some out. The table lists over 200,000 clones, around 85% of them singletons. This receptor was taken from a human donor in good health. The chain carries TRBV5-4 and TRBJ2-7; D call uncertain. Sequenced material: PBMCs. CDR3 DNA sequence: TGTGCCAGCAGCTTGGTCGGGTTTCGAGAGCAGTACTTC. Translated: CASSLVGFREQYF.